This T cell receptor (beta chain) emerged from a study of identical twins. TCRdb re-analysed the 5' RACE reads in MiXCR, keeping a single row per CDR3 protein. The sample holds about 240,000 distinct CDR3 sequences; about 11% are singletons and the top ten take approximately 11%. Germline lookup yields CDR1 SEHNR and CDR2 FQNEAQ (reference sequence). The V end lost 5 bases, the J end lost 4 bases, and 15 bases lay between the germline ends. The CDR3 consists of 15 residues. There are many counts of this clonotype. The chain combines TRBV7-9 with TRBJ2-1; D gene ambiguous. The sequence derives from a man aged 45-60 years in good health. Sequencing used memory T cells sorted from blood. CDR3 DNA: TGTGCCAGCAGCCCTATCAGACTTAGATACAATGAGCAGTTCTTC. It translates to CASSPIRLRYNEQFF.